The present T cell receptor (beta chain) was sequenced within a study of early T cells in non-severe SARS-CoV-2 infection. Across the study: Sequencing of bulk RNA from unsorted whole blood was done, without chain pairing. Study conclusions and caveats: Matches to VDJdb favored anti-spike CD8 responses and missed private and CD4 specificities.

Per germline, CDR1 MNHEY and CDR2 SMNVEV (reference sequence). This CDR3 has 14 residues. The germline V and J ends were trimmed by 0 bases and 4 bases, with 10 bases remaining between them. This clonotype was counted at least ten times. Its antigen is as yet unknown. Molecules of cDNA were individually given unique molecular identifiers that were attached to them. TCRdb re-derived calls from the 5' RACE reads in MiXCR, one entry per CDR3 protein. The sample yields about 68,000 distinct CDR3 sequences, 9% to 15% seen once. The chain has TRBV27 and TRBJ2-7; tentative D call: TRBD2 (5 bases). The sequence was collected from an adult who was a healthcare worker with PCR-confirmed SARS-CoV-2 infection or an uninfected control (not recorded which). Sequenced input: whole blood. CDR3 sequence reads: CASSLSSGGYEQYF. In nucleotides, the CDR3 is TGTGCCAGCAGTTTATCGAGCGGCGGATACGAGCAGTACTTC.